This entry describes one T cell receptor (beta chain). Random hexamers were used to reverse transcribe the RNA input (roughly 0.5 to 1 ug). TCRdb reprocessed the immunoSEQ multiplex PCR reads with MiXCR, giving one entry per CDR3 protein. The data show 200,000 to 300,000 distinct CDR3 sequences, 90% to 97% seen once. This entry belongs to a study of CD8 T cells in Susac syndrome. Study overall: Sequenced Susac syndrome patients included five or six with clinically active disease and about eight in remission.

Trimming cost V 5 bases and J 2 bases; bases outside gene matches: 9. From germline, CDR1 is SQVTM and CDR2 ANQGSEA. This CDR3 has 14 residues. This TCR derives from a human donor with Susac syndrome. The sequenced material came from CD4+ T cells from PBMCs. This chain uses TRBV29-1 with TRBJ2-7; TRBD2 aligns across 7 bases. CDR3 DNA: TGCAGCGTTTTACCGGGACTAAACACCTACGAGCAGTACTTC. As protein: CSVLPGLNTYEQYF.